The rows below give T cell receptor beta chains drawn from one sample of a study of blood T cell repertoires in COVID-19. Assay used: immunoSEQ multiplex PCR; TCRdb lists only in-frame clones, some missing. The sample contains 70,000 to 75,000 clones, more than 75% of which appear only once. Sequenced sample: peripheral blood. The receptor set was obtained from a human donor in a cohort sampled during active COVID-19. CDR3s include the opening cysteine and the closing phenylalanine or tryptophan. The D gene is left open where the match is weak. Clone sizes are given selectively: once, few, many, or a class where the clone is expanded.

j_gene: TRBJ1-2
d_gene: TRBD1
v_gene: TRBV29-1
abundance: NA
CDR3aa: CSVMDRERHYGYTF
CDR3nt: TGCAGCGTTATGGACAGGGAGCGTCACTATGGCTACACCTTC

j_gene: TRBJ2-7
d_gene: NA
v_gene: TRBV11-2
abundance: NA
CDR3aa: CASSFGQEQYF
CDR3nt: TGTGCCAGCAGCTTTGGCCAGGAGCAGTACTTC

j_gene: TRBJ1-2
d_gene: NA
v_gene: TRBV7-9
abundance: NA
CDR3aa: CASSLAGGGGYTF
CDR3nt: TGTGCCAGCAGCTTAGCAGGGGGTGGAGGCTACACCTTC

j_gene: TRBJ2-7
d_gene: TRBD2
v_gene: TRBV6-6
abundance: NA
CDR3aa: CASSRGGSYEQYF
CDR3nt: TGTGCCAGCAGCCGGGGGGGCTCCTACGAGCAGTACTTC

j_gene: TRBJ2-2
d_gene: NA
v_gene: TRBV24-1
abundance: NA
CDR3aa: CATSDLDSRNTGELFF
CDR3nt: TGTGCCACCAGTGATTTGGACAGCCGGAACACCGGGGAGCTGTTTTTT

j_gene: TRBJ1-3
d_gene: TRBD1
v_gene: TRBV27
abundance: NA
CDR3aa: CASSSIAPLTGTGNTIYF
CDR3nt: TGTGCCAGCAGTTCGATAGCCCCCTTGACAGGGACTGGAAACACCATATATTTT

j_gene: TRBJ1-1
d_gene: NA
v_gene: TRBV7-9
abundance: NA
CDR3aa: CASTLILGNTEAFF
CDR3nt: TGTGCCAGCACCCTAATTCTTGGGAACACTGAAGCTTTCTTT

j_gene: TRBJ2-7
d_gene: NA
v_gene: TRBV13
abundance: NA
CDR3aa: CASSLGGSTTYEQYF
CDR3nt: TGTGCCAGCAGCTTAGGCGGGTCCACAACCTACGAGCAGTACTTC

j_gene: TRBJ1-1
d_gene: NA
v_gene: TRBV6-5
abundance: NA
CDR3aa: CASSYGWRGGTEAFF
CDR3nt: TGTGCCAGCAGTTACGGTTGGAGGGGCGGCACTGAAGCTTTCTTT

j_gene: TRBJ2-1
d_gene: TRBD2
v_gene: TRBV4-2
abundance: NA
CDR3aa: CASSQGSAGNEQFF
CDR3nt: TGTGCCAGCAGCCAAGGTTCAGCGGGGAATGAGCAGTTCTTC

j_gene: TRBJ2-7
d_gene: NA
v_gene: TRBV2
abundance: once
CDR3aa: CASSVGTKIGEQYF
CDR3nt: TGTGCCAGCAGTGTAGGGACAAAAATCGGCGAGCAGTACTTC

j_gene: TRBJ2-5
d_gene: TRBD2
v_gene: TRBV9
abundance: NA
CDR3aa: CASSGAGGPWETQYF
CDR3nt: TGTGCCAGCAGCGGAGCGGGAGGGCCGTGGGAGACCCAGTACTTC

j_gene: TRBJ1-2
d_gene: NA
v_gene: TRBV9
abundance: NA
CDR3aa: CASSANPQAHYGYTF
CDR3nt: TGTGCCAGCAGCGCGAACCCGCAGGCGCACTATGGCTACACCTTC

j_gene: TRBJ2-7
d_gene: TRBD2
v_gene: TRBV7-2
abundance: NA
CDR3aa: CASSLFGLAGDRYSYEQYF
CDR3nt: TGTGCCAGCAGCTTATTCGGACTAGCGGGAGATAGATACTCCTACGAGCAGTACTTC

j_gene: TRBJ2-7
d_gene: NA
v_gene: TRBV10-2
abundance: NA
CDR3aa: CASSESTLTYPYEQYF
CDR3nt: TGCGCCAGCAGTGAGTCGACGTTGACTTACCCCTACGAGCAGTACTTC

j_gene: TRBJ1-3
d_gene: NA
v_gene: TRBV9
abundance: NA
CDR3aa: CASSVPGGNTIYF
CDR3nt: TGTGCCAGCAGCGTCCCAGGGGGAAACACCATATATTTT

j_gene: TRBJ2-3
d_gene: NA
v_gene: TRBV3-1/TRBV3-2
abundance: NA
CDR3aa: CASSQDGRTDTQYF
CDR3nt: TGTGCCAGCAGCCAAGATGGGAGAACAGATACGCAGTATTTT

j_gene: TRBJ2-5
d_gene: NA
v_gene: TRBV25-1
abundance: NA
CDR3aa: CASSPAGGNDQYF
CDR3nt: TGTGCCAGCAGCCCGGCAGGGGGGAATGACCAGTACTTC

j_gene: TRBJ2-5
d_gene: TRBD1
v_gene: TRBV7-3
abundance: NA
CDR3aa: CASSLLQGARETQYF
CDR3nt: TGTGCCAGCAGCTTATTACAGGGGGCGCGTGAGACCCAGTACTTC

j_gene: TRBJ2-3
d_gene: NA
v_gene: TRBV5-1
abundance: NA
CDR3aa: CASSLARDTDTQYF
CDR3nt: TGCGCCAGCAGCTTGGCGAGGGACACAGATACGCAGTATTTT

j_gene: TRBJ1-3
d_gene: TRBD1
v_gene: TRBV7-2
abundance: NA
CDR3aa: CASSLDRRSGNTIYF
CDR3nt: TGTGCCAGCAGCCTGGACAGGAGATCTGGAAACACCATATATTTT

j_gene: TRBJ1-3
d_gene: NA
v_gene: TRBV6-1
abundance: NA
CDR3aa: CASSEGRGSGNTIYF
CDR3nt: TGTGCCAGCAGTGAAGGCAGGGGCTCTGGAAACACCATATATTTT

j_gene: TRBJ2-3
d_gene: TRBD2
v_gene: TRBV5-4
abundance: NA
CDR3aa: CASSRNSGSMTDTQYF
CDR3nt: TGTGCCAGCAGCAGGAATAGCGGGAGTATGACAGATACGCAGTATTTT

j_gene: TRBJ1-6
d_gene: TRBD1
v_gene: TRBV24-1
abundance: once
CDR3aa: CATSVVETGRSYNSPLHF
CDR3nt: TGTGCCACCAGTGTCGTGGAGACAGGGCGCTCCTATAATTCACCCCTCCACTTT

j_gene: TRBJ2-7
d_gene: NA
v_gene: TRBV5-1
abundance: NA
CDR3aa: CASSGGADYEQYF
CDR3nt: TGCGCCAGCAGTGGGGGGGCGGACTACGAGCAGTACTTC

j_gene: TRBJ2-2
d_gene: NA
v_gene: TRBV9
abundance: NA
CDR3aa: CASSVAADTGELFF
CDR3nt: TGTGCCAGCAGCGTAGCGGCGGACACCGGGGAGCTGTTTTTT

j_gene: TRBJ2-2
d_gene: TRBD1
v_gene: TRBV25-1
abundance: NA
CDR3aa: CASTDRGTGELFF
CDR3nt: TGTGCCAGCACCGACAGGGGCACCGGGGAGCTGTTTTTT

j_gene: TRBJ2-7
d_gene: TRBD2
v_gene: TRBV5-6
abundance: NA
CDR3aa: CASSTTSGGYYEQYF
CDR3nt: TGTGCCAGCAGCACGACTAGCGGGGGTTACTACGAGCAGTACTTC

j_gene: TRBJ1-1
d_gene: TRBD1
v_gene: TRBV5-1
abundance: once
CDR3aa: CASSPRQGWNTEAFF
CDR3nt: TGCGCCAGCAGCCCAAGACAGGGATGGAACACTGAAGCTTTCTTT

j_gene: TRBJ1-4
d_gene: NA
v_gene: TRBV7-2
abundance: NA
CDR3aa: CASSLGRDEKLFF
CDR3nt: TGTGCCAGCAGCTTAGGCAGGGATGAAAAACTGTTTTTT

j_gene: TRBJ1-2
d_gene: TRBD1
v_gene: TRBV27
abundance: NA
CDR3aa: CASGTGRSYGYTF
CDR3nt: TGTGCCAGCGGGACAGGGAGGAGCTATGGCTACACCTTC

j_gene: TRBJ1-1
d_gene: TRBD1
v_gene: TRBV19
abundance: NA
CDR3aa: CASSISTGTGVATEAFF
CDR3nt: TGTGCCAGTAGTATTTCCACCGGGACAGGGGTGGCCACTGAAGCTTTCTTT

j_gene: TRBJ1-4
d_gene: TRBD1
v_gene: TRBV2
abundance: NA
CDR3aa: CASKTGTDEKLFF
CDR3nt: TGTGCCAGCAAGACCGGGACAGATGAAAAACTGTTTTTT

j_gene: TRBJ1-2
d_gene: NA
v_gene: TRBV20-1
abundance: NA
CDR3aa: CSPRLNYGYTF
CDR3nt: TGCAGTCCACGACTGAACTATGGCTACACCTTC

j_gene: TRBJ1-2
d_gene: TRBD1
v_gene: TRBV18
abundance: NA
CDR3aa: CASSAPGQLFYGYTF
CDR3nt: TGTGCCAGCTCCGCGCCGGGACAGCTATTCTATGGCTACACCTTC

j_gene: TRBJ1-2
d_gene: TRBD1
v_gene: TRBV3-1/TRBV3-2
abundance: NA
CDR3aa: CASSQFTTGTGYTF
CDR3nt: TGTGCCAGCAGCCAATTTACGACAGGGACTGGCTACACCTTC

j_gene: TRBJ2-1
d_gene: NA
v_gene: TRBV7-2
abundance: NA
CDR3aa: CASSLANPGRGYNEQFF
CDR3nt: TGTGCCAGCAGCTTAGCGAATCCAGGGCGGGGCTACAATGAGCAGTTCTTC

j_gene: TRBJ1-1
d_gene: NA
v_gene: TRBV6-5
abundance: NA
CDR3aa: CASSSPGQYTEAFF
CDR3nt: TGTGCCAGCAGTTCCCCGGGACAATACACTGAAGCTTTCTTT

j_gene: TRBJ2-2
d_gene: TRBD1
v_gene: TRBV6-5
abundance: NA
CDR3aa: CASSRTGINTGELFF
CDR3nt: TGTGCCAGCAGTAGGACAGGGATTAACACCGGGGAGCTGTTTTTT

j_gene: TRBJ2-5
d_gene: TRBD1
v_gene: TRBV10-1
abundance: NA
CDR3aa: CASSSDRGGHQETQYF
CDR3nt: TGCGCCAGCAGTTCCGACAGGGGCGGACATCAAGAGACCCAGTACTTC

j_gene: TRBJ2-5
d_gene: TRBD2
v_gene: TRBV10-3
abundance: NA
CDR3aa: CAISEPGRGSSETQYF
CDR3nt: TGTGCCATCAGTGAGCCGGGGCGCGGGAGTTCGGAGACCCAGTACTTC

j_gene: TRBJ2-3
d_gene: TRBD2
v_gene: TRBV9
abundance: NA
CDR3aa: CASSVGGRAPRDTQYF
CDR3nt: TGTGCCAGCAGCGTAGGCGGGAGGGCCCCCCGGGATACGCAGTATTTT

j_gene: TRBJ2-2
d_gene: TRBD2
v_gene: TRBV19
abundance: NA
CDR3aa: CASSISGAGELFF
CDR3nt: TGTGCCAGTAGTATAAGCGGGGCCGGGGAGCTGTTTTTT

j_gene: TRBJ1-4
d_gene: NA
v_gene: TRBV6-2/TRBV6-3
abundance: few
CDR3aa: CASSYTPSGGKLFF
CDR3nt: TGTGCCAGCAGTTACACCCCCTCTGGCGGAAAACTGTTTTTT

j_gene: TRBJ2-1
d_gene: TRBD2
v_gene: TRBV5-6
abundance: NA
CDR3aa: CASSFVPAGGHNEQFF
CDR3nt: TGTGCCAGCAGCTTTGTACCAGCGGGAGGACACAATGAGCAGTTCTTC

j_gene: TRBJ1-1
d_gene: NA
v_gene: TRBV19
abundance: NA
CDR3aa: CASSIPGVRSEAFF
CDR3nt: TGTGCCAGTAGTATTCCTGGAGTTAGGTCTGAAGCTTTCTTT

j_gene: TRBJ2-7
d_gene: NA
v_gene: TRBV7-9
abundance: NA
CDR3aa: CASSSGETGEQYF
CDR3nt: TGTGCCAGCAGCTCGGGGGAAACCGGCGAGCAGTACTTC

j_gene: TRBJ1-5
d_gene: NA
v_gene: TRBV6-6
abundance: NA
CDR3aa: CASSYSGAWGEPQHF
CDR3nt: TGTGCCAGCAGTTACTCGGGTGCGTGGGGGGAGCCCCAGCATTTT

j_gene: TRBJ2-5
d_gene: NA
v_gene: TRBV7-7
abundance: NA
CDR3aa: CASSLAAGHETQYF
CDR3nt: TGTGCTAGCAGCTTAGCGGCAGGGCATGAGACCCAGTACTTC

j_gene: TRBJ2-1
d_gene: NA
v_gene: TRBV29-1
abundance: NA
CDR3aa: CSVGEGVGPNEQFF
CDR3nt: TGCAGCGTTGGGGAGGGGGTCGGGCCTAATGAGCAGTTCTTC